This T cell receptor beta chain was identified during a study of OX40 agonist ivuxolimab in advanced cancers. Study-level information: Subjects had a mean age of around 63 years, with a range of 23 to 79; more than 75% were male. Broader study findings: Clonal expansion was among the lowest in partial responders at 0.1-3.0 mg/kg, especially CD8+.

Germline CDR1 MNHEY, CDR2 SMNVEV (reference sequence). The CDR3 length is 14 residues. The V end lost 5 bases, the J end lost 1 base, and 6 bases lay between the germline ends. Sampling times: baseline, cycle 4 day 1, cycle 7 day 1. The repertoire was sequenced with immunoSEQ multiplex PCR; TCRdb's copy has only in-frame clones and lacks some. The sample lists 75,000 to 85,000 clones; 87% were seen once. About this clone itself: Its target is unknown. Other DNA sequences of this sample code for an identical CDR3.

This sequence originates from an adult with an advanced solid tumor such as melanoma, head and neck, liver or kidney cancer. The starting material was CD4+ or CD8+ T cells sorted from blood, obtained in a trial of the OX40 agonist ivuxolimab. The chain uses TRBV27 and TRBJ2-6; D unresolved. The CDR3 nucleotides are TGTGCCAGCAGTCCCCTTTCTGGGGCCAACGTCCTGACTTTC. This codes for CASSPLSGANVLTF.